The 32 T cell receptor beta chains in this list originate from one sample, sequenced in a study of regulatory T cells in long-lasting Graves disease. Time point of the sample: newly diagnosed GD, antithyroid drugs for less than 3 months. From RNA extracted from PBMCs, the TCR library was made. Researchers made TCR beta libraries by using iRepertoire HTBI primers and running Arm-PCR on CDR3 regions. A single record per CDR3 protein comes from TCRdb applying MiXCR to the multiplex PCR reads. The data show 360,000 or so distinct CDR3 sequences, with 16% seen just once and 25% to 30% held by the top ten. The same sample was also studied in work on T cells in Graves' hyperthyroidism and ophthalmopathy.

The sample in question was peripheral blood mononuclear cells (PBMCs), obtained at new diagnosis, from a patient treated with antithyroid drugs. The receptors were sampled from a middle-aged man with Graves disease.

This clonotype was recorded many times. The chain uses TRBV28 and TRBJ1-5, with 8 bases lining up with TRBD1. Germline-derived CDR1 and CDR2 are MDHEN and SYDVKM. The CDR3 covers 15 residues. The ends lost 4 bases at V and 7 bases at J; junction bases unmatched: 9. The CDR3: CASSSLQGAGQPQHF. CDR3 nucleotides: TGTGCCAGCAGTTCACTTCAGGGGGCGGGACAGCCCCAGCATTTT.

This clonotype was seen many times. The chain links TRBV18 to TRBJ1-1, with D maybe TRBD1 (6 bases). Looked up from germline, CDR1 is KGHSH and CDR2 is LQKENI. Trimming left V 5 bases short and J 12 bases short, with 22 bases between. The length of the CDR3 is 14 residues. This CDR3 reads CASSIGQRVVKPFF. The CDR3 DNA follows: TGTGCCAGCTCAATCGGACAGCGTGTCGTGAAACCTTTCTTT.

This clonotype showed up just once. This may stem from a read error, because a much larger clone lies one nucleotide away. This chain links TRBV3-1 with TRBJ2-5; 9 nucleotides match TRBD2. The length of the CDR3 is 15 residues. In germline, CDR1 is LGHDT, CDR2 YNNKEL (reference sequence). The CDR3 is CAGSQDYLAGLTQYF. CDR3 coding DNA: TGTGCCGGCAGCCAAGATTACCTAGCGGGGTTGACCCAGTACTTC.

This clonotype was found a few times. The chain links TRBV12-3 or TRBV12-4 to TRBJ1-4, with D tentatively TRBD1 (6 bases). V gave up 4 bases and J gave up 3 bases, with 9 bases separating them. CDR3 length: 14 amino acids. CDR3 region: CASSSGAPNEKLFF. As DNA, the CDR3 is TGTGCCAGCAGTTCGGGGGCACCTAATGAAAAACTGTTTTTT.

The CDR3 sequence is CSAAGQLNTEAFF. In DNA form, the CDR3 reads TGCAGCGCAGCGGGACAGTTGAACACTGAAGCTTTCTTT. The chain couples TRBV29-1 to TRBJ1-1, with 7 bases lining up with TRBD1. Looked up from germline, CDR1 is SQVTM and CDR2 is ANQGSEA. The length of the CDR3 is 13 residues. With V trimmed by 7 bases and J by 0 bases, 5 bases remained unmatched.

This clonotype was observed a handful of times. The chain couples TRBV5-1 to TRBJ2-5; the D is unclear. Germline loops: CDR1 SGHRS, CDR2 YFSETQ. Trimming removed 1 base from V and 0 bases from J, with 16 bases in between. The CDR3 has 17 residues. The DNA of the CDR3 is TGCGCCAGCAGCTTGTTTCTCTCGACAATGTACCAAGAGACCCAGTACTTC. Translation gives CASSLFLSTMYQETQYF.

This clonotype showed up many times. The chain joins TRBV9 to TRBJ1-1; the D gene is possibly TRBD1 (5 bases). Germline V gene data show CDR1 as SGDLS and CDR2 as YYNGEE. The CDR3 has 15 residues. V was clipped by 0 bases and J by 3 bases, with 12 bases between them. CDR3 sequence reads: CASSVVSPGHTEAFF. CDR3 in DNA: TGTGCCAGCAGCGTAGTGTCTCCAGGGCACACTGAAGCTTTCTTT.

The chain links TRBV7-2 to TRBJ2-3; D is uncertain. This CDR3 has 15 amino acids. The ends were cut back, 3 bases at V and 1 base at J, with 11 bases in the middle. Germline V CDR1 and CDR2: SGHTA, FQGNSA. The CDR3 DNA follows: TGTGCCAGCAGCTTGAGGAGCCTAGGCACAGATACGCAGTATTTT. It yields the protein CASSLRSLGTDTQYF.

Many counts were recorded for this clonotype. The rearrangement links TRBV18 to TRBJ2-3; D gene uncertain. CDR1 KGHSH and CDR2 LQKENI come from the germline V gene. Trimming cost V 4 bases and J 4 bases, with 18 bases left between them. The CDR3 covers 16 residues. The CDR3 nucleotides are TGTGCCAGCTCACTAAACGGGCCTGCTGAATCAGATACGCAGTATTTT. Translated: CASSLNGPAESDTQYF.

This clonotype was counted a few times. This sequence joins TRBV6-2 or TRBV6-3 and TRBJ2-1, with TRBD1 identical over 7 bases. J lost 0 bases, V lost 6 bases, and 5 bases had no gene match. This CDR3 has 15 amino acids. CDR1 MNHEY and CDR2 SVGEGT come from the germline V gene. DNA for the CDR3: TGTGCCAGCAGATGGGACAGAAGCTCCTACAATGAGCAGTTCTTC. Amino acid sequence: CASRWDRSSYNEQFF.

This clonotype has only a few counts. The chain is built from TRBV29-1 and TRBJ1-2; D not certain. There are 12 residues in the CDR3. Germline V gene lookup returns CDR1 SQVTM and CDR2 ANQGSEA. The V end was cut by 4 bases, the J end by 4 bases, with 10 bases between. CDR3 nucleotides: TGCAGCGTTGGAAGAGGTCTCTATGGCTACACCTTC. Translation: CSVGRGLYGYTF.

The V and J genes are TRBV6-1 and TRBJ2-7; D possibly matches TRBD1 or TRBD2 (6 bases each). The germline gives CDR1 MNHNS, CDR2 SASEGT. With 3 bases removed from V and 1 base from J, the gap between germline ends came to 13 bases. CDR3 length: 15 amino acids. The CDR3 DNA reads TGTGCCAGCAGTGATAGCAGGGGACTTTCCTACGAGCAGTACTTC. Amino acid sequence: CASSDSRGLSYEQYF.

The chain joins TRBV27 to TRBJ1-6, with D possibly TRBD1 on 6 matching bases. Trimming cost V 2 bases and J 7 bases, with 18 bases left between them. Germline V gene sequence: CDR1 MNHEY, CDR2 SMNVEV (reference sequence). This CDR3 is built from 17 residues. CDR3 residues: CASSLGGAAALNSPLHF. DNA of the CDR3: TGTGCCAGCAGTTTAGGGGGGGCCGCAGCCTTAAATTCACCCCTCCACTTT.

In its sample, this clonotype was seen many times. The rearrangement uses TRBV15 and TRBJ1-1; a weak D match, TRBD1 (5 bases). Germline V lookup: CDR1 LNHNV, CDR2 YYDKDF (reference sequence). This CDR3 has 18 amino acids. V was clipped by 0 bases and J by 0 bases, with 17 bases between them. CDR3 residues: CATSRDYPNRPMNTEAFF. In nucleotides, the CDR3 is TGTGCCACCAGCAGAGATTACCCGAACAGGCCGATGAACACTGAAGCTTTCTTT.

This clonotype was detected ten times or more. The genes are TRBV2 and TRBJ2-2; D unclear. V shed 2 bases and J shed 4 bases, with 11 bases lying between them. This CDR3 spans 15 amino acids. Germline V CDR1 and CDR2: SNHLY, FYNNEI. As DNA, the CDR3 is TGTGCCAGCAGTGAAATCGGCGTCTCCACCGGGGAGCTGTTTTTT. Amino acid sequence: CASSEIGVSTGELFF.

This clonotype showed up many times. This chain connects TRBV24-1 to TRBJ1-1; possible D gene TRBD1, 5 bases. This CDR3 has 14 amino acids. V was cut by 5 bases and J by 1 base, with 10 bases left in between. Germline V CDR1 and CDR2: KGHDR, SFDVKD. CDR3 amino acids: CATSVGAENTEAFF. The CDR3 nucleotides read TGTGCCACCAGTGTCGGGGCGGAGAACACTGAAGCTTTCTTT.

This clonotype was detected many times. This sequence joins TRBV18 and TRBJ1-5, with 8 bases matching TRBD1. V was clipped by 1 base and J by 4 bases; unmatched bases: 3. CDR3 length: 15 residues. Germline CDR1 and CDR2: KGHSH and LQKENI. For the CDR3, the DNA is TGTGCCAGCTCACCACGGACAGGGCGAAATCAGCCCCAGCATTTT. Its translation is CASSPRTGRNQPQHF.

This clonotype has at least ten counts. The rearrangement uses TRBV7-3 and TRBJ1-6, with D uncertain. The V end lost 4 bases, the J end lost 7 bases, and 8 bases lay between the germline ends. This CDR3 contains 13 residues. Germline V gene data show CDR1 as SGHTA and CDR2 as FQGTGA. The CDR3 DNA reads TGTGCCAGCAGCTCGGGCCCGAATTCACCCCTCCACTTT. Translation: CASSSGPNSPLHF.

This clonotype was seen many times. The chain recombines TRBV18 with TRBJ2-3; TRBD1 is a possible D gene (6 bases). The V gene's germline CDR1 is KGHSH and CDR2 LQKENI. V was trimmed by 6 bases and J by 4 bases, leaving 17 bases between them. CDR3 length: 15 residues. The CDR3 reads CASSRQVPSSDTQYF. In DNA form, the CDR3 reads TGTGCCAGCTCCCGACAGGTGCCTAGCTCAGATACGCAGTATTTT. The variable domain in full, with the rest retrieved from reference TRBV18 and TRBJ2-3, is NAGVMQNPRHLVRRRGQEARLRCSPMKGHSHVYWYRQLPEEGLKFMVYLQKENIIDESGMPKERFSAEFPKEGPSILRIQQVVRGDSAAYFCASSRQVPSSDTQYFGPGTRLTVL.

Notes on this clonotype: A read error may explain this, as a much larger clone is one base away. The chain uses TRBV27 and TRBJ2-7; D remains unclear. This CDR3 spans 13 amino acids. V was trimmed by 7 bases and J by 3 bases, leaving 13 bases between them. Germline V gives CDR1 MNHEY, CDR2 SMNVEV (reference sequence). The CDR3 here is CASMSDVSYEQYF. CDR3 in DNA: TGTGCCAGCATGTCGGACGTAAGCTACGAGCAGTACTTC.

The chain is built from TRBV7-9 and TRBJ1-6; D may be TRBD1 (6 bases). The CDR3 is 14 residues long. Trimming removed 4 bases at V and 10 bases at J, with 14 bases between. Germline values: CDR1 SEHNR, CDR2 FQNEAQ (reference sequence). CDR3 region: CASSSGQRSSPLHF. In DNA form, the CDR3 reads TGTGCCAGCAGCTCCGGACAGCGCTCCTCACCCCTCCACTTT.

This clonotype was detected only a few times. The chain couples TRBV4-2 to TRBJ2-7; perhaps D is TRBD1 or TRBD2 (5 bases each). CDR1 and CDR2 from the germline V gene are LGHNA and YNFKEQ. This CDR3 has 16 residues. V was cut by 4 bases and J by 2 bases, with 18 bases left in between. Here the CDR3 reads CASSRLGREVAYEQYF. For the CDR3, the DNA is TGTGCCAGCAGCCGATTGGGACGTGAGGTTGCCTACGAGCAGTACTTC.

V and J are TRBV10-2 and TRBJ1-5; D call uncertain. CDR1 is WSHSY, CDR2 SAAADI, per germline. Trimming pared 2 bases from V and 3 bases from J, leaving 11 bases between. The CDR3 is 15 amino acids. The CDR3 nucleotides are TGCGCCAGCAGTGAGCTACGGAGCGCCAATCAGCCCCAGCATTTT. This gives the protein CASSELRSANQPQHF.

The J gene is TRBJ2-5, the V gene TRBV20-1, with 11 bases identical to TRBD1. The CDR3 has 14 amino acids. J was trimmed by 3 bases and V by 8 bases; bases with no gene match: 8. The germline V gene has CDR1 DFQATT and CDR2 SNEGSKA (reference sequence). The CDR3 DNA follows: TGCAGTAGTCGGACAGGGGGCTCGAAAGAGACCCAGTACTTC. This codes for CSSRTGGSKETQYF.

This clonotype was picked up many times. The J gene is TRBJ1-1, the V gene TRBV27; maybe TRBD1 (6 bases). Germline CDR1 is MNHEY and CDR2 is SMNVEV (reference sequence). Trimming removed 6 bases at V and 0 bases at J, with 17 bases between. The CDR3 runs to 16 residues. The CDR3 is CASRLGYGTLNTEAFF. The CDR3 coding sequence is TGTGCCAGCAGACTGGGGTACGGGACATTGAACACTGAAGCTTTCTTT.

Many counts were recorded for this clonotype. The rearrangement joins TRBV7-3 to TRBJ2-3; possible D gene TRBD2, 5 bases. CDR1 SGHTA and CDR2 FQGTGA come from the germline V gene. Trimming removed 2 bases at V and 1 base at J, with 10 bases between. The CDR3 has 15 residues. CDR3 sequence reads: CASSLPLSGTDTQYF. Written as DNA, the CDR3 is TGTGCCAGCAGCTTACCCCTTAGCGGCACAGATACGCAGTATTTT.

A note on this clonotype: This likely traces to a read error, being one base from a far larger clone. J is TRBJ2-1 and V is TRBV5-6; 8 nucleotides match TRBD2. The CDR3 consists of 14 residues. In germline, CDR1 is SGHDT, CDR2 YYEEEE. Trimming cost V 1 base and J 9 bases; bases outside gene matches: 6. The CDR3 DNA sequence: TGTGCCAGCAGCTTGTCCGGGGGGGCCGGTGAGCAGTTCTTC. It codes for CASSLSGGAGEQFF.

This clonotype was detected ten times or more. This chain uses TRBV6-1 with TRBJ1-1; D may be TRBD1 (5 bases). Trimming took 4 bases from V and 1 from J, leaving 7 bases between them. The CDR3 is 13 amino acids. Germline CDR1 reads MNHNS; CDR2 reads SASEGT. The CDR3 reads CASSVDRNTEAFF. CDR3 nucleotides: TGTGCCAGCAGTGTTGACAGGAACACTGAAGCTTTCTTT.

This clonotype showed up many times. V and J are TRBV2 and TRBJ1-4, with D perhaps TRBD1 (5 bases). Trimming took 2 bases from V and 3 from J, leaving 13 bases between them. CDR1 is SNHLY, CDR2 FYNNEI, per germline. This CDR3 has 16 residues. CDR3 coding DNA: TGTGCCAGCAGTGAAAACGGGCAGGGAGCTAATGAAAAACTGTTTTTT. Its protein product is CASSENGQGANEKLFF. The full variable domain, completed using reference TRBV2 and TRBJ1-4, is EPEVTQTPSHQVTQMGQEVILRCVPISNHLYFYWYRQILGQKVEFLVSFYNNEISEKSEIFDDQFSVERPDGSNFTLKIRSTKLEDSAMYFCASSENGQGANEKLFFGSGTQLSVL.

The sample holds a few counts of this clonotype. CDR3 nucleotide sequence: TGTGCCAGCAGCTTAAACCGGGGCCACGAGCAGTACTTC. This translates into CASSLNRGHEQYF. The chain combines TRBV7-7 with TRBJ2-7; D is perhaps TRBD1 or TRBD2 (5 bases each). CDR1 is SSHAT, CDR2 FNYEAQ, per germline (reference sequence). The CDR3 has 13 residues. V dropped 2 bases and J dropped 5 bases, with 10 bases sitting between them.

The sample holds a few counts of this clonotype. This rearrangement joins TRBV20-1 to TRBJ2-1; D may be TRBD2 (5 bases). Germline V gene sequence: CDR1 DFQATT, CDR2 SNEGSKA (reference sequence). Trimming removed 6 bases from V and 9 bases from J, with 18 bases in between. CDR3 size: 13 residues. The CDR3 bases are TGCAGTGCCGCAGCCGGGATGAGCCGTGAGCAGTTCTTC. This translates into CSAAAGMSREQFF.

Many counts were recorded for this clonotype. The chain links TRBV11-2 to TRBJ1-2, with a possible D match to TRBD1 (5 bases). The V end lost 4 bases, the J end lost 1 base, and 19 bases lay between the germline ends. This CDR3 is 17 amino acids long. CDR1 is SGHAT, CDR2 FQNNGV, per germline. CDR3 bases: TGTGCCAGCAGCTCCATTATGGGAACGGGGGGTAACTATGGCTACACCTTC. Encoded protein: CASSSIMGTGGNYGYTF.